The rows below give T cell receptor beta chains drawn from one sample of a study of identical twins. Each CDR3 protein gets one entry after TCRdb re-called the 5' RACE reads with MiXCR. This sample has around 1.7 million distinct CDR3 sequences; around 33% occur once, and the top ten carry about 0.25%. The sample taken for sequencing was cord blood. These receptors were taken from a newborn girl in good health. Each CDR3 is given with its conserved first and last residue. The order of the fields is J gene, D gene, V gene, clone size, CDR3 protein, CDR3 DNA. D genes are given only for firm matches. For some rows the clone size is stated as once, few or many, or as a class when expanded; others skip it.

TRBJ1-2,-,TRBV6-1,few,CASSDDSQGSGYTF,TGTGCCAGCAGTGATGATTCCCAGGGAAGTGGCTACACCTTC
TRBJ2-7,-,TRBV5-1,many,CASSFVQGAYEQYF,TGCGCCAGCAGCTTCGTACAGGGTGCCTACGAGCAGTACTTC
TRBJ2-2,TRBD2,TRBV7-3,-,CASSLMATSRYTGELFF,TGTGCCAGCAGCTTAATGGCGACTAGCCGGTACACCGGGGAGCTGTTTTTT
TRBJ2-3,TRBD2,TRBV7-8,-,CASSPHRFGRAGDTQYF,TGTGCCAGCAGTCCACACAGGTTCGGGAGGGCCGGAGATACGCAGTATTTT
TRBJ1-2,TRBD1,TRBV6-6,-,CASSYSGQRATF,TGTGCCAGCAGTTACTCGGGACAGCGGGCCACCTTC
TRBJ2-3,TRBD2,TRBV29-1,-,CSVGSGGWADTQYF,TGCAGCGTGGGTTCCGGGGGGTGGGCAGATACGCAGTATTTT
TRBJ2-1,-,TRBV12-3/TRBV12-4,-,CASRIAPPNEQFF,TGTGCCAGCAGGATCGCGCCCCCAAATGAGCAGTTCTTC
TRBJ2-7,-,TRBV20-1,few,CSASRQIRGEQYF,TGCAGTGCTAGTCGGCAGATTAGGGGCGAGCAGTACTTC
TRBJ2-5,TRBD2,TRBV3-1,-,CASSQDLTTSGEEQYF,TGTGCCAGCAGCCAAGATCTGACGACTAGCGGGGAGGAGCAGTACTTC
TRBJ2-7,TRBD1,TRBV11-1,few,CASSPPDRSHYEQYF,TGTGCCAGCTCTCCCCCGGACAGGTCCCACTACGAGCAGTACTTC
TRBJ2-1,TRBD2,TRBV12-3/TRBV12-4,-,CASRMTSGGIGNEQFF,TGTGCCAGCAGGATGACTAGCGGGGGAATAGGCAATGAGCAGTTCTTC
TRBJ2-3,-,TRBV7-2,many,CASSLGEADTQYF,TGTGCCAGCAGTTTGGGGGAGGCAGATACGCAGTATTTT
TRBJ2-5,-,TRBV3-1,-,CASSHSSKETQYF,TGTGCCAGCAGCCACTCCTCAAAAGAGACCCAGTACTTC
TRBJ2-3,TRBD2,TRBV28,few,CASSLWGLAAISDTQYF,TGTGCCAGCAGTTTATGGGGACTAGCGGCTATATCAGATACGCAGTATTTT
TRBJ1-4,TRBD1,TRBV20-1,-,CSVTTGGEEKLFF,TGCAGTGTTACGACAGGGGGAGAGGAAAAACTGTTTTTT
TRBJ1-2,-,TRBV10-3,few,CAISESSYGHGYTF,TGTGCCATCAGTGAGTCGAGTTACGGGCATGGCTACACCTTC